These 9 T cell receptor beta chains originate from one sample sequenced in a study of blood T cell repertoires in COVID-19. Clones were read by immunoSEQ multiplex PCR, and TCRdb kept only the in-frame ones, dropping some. The sample holds 220,000 or so clones, over 80% seen once. The sample taken for sequencing was PBMCs or T cells enriched from blood (not recorded which). Receptors were obtained from a woman aged 40 to 50 who had recovered from COVID-19.

The V and J genes are TRBV5-4 and TRBJ1-4; 9 bases fit TRBD1. CDR1 is SGHNT and CDR2 is YYREEE in the germline V gene (reference sequence). Trimming removed 4 bases from V and 8 bases from J; junction bases left unmatched: 9. The CDR3 runs to 15 residues. CDR3 residues: CASSGPGQGPEKLFF. The CDR3 DNA reads as TGTGCCAGCAGCGGTCCGGGACAGGGTCCCGAAAAACTGTTTTTT. The full variable domain, its missing parts supplied by reference TRBV5-4 and TRBJ1-4, is ETGVTQSPTHLIKTRGQQVTLRCSSQSGHNTVSWYQQALGQGPQFIFQYYREEENGRGNFPPRFSGLQFPNYSSELNVNALELDDSALYLCASSGPGQGPEKLFFGSGTQLSVL.

The CDR3 coding sequence is TGTGCCAGCAGTGAAAATGGGGGGAATCAGCCCCAGCATTTT. Amino acid sequence: CASSENGGNQPQHF. J is TRBJ1-5 and V is TRBV6-1; TRBD1 is a possible D gene (5 bases). The CDR3 spans 14 residues. Looked up from germline, CDR1 is MNHNS and CDR2 is SASEGT. Trimming left V 2 bases short and J 4 bases short, with 9 bases between.

This chain connects TRBV30 to TRBJ2-3; D is possibly TRBD1 (6 bases). Trimming left V 0 bases short and J 2 bases short, with 12 bases between. This CDR3 contains 15 residues. Germline V CDR1 and CDR2: GTSNPN, SVGIG (reference sequence). CDR3 sequence (DNA): TGTGCCTGGAGTGTTAGCAGGGGATTCACAGATACGCAGTATTTT. Translated: CAWSVSRGFTDTQYF.

This clone has only a few counts. The chain uses TRBV7-8 and TRBJ2-7, with D perhaps matching TRBD2 (5 bases). Trimming removed 5 bases at V and 4 bases at J, with 18 bases between. The CDR3 has 15 residues. Germline lookup yields CDR1 SGHVS and CDR2 FQNEAQ. CDR3 bases: TGTGCCAGCAGCCCCAGAGCTAGCAGGAGTTACGAGCAGTACTTC. This translates into CASSPRASRSYEQYF.

This clone was found a few times. The genes are TRBV11-2 and TRBJ1-1, with unresolved D. Germline CDR1 and CDR2: SGHAT and FQNNGV. V dropped 1 base and J dropped 2 bases, with 14 bases sitting between them. The CDR3 extends over 16 amino acids. The CDR3 DNA follows: TGTGCCAGCAGCTTAGTTGCAGGCCCACGCAACACTGAAGCTTTCTTT. Translating gives CASSLVAGPRNTEAFF.

CDR3 residues: CASSFMTGGSPLHF. Here the CDR3 DNA reads TGTGCCAGCAGCTTTATGACAGGTGGTTCACCCCTCCACTTT. The rearrangement links TRBV7-2 to TRBJ1-6, with D tentatively TRBD1 (6 bases). Germline CDR1 and CDR2: SGHTA and FQGNSA. Trimming left V 3 bases short and J 9 bases short, with 12 bases between. This CDR3 is 14 amino acids long.

This sequence joins TRBV11-3 and TRBJ2-2, with D possibly TRBD1 on 5 matching bases. There are 14 residues in the CDR3. V was shortened by 5 bases and J by 8 bases, with 15 bases between the two germline ends. CDR1 and CDR2 (germline): SGHNT, YENEEA. The DNA of the CDR3 is TGTGCCAGCAGCCAACGACAGTCGCAAGGGGAGCTGTTTTTT. Translating gives CASSQRQSQGELFF.

The rearrangement joins TRBV3-1 (or the pseudogene TRBV3-2) to TRBJ1-4; weak D call: TRBD1 (5 bases). CDR3 length: 15 residues. Germline loops: CDR1 LGHDT, CDR2 YNNKEL (reference sequence). The V end was cut by 2 bases, the J end by 5 bases, with 12 bases between. CDR3 region: CASSQFQGGNEKLFF. The CDR3 DNA reads as TGTGCCAGCAGCCAATTTCAGGGCGGCAATGAAAAACTGTTTTTT.

The V gene is TRBV24-1, the J gene TRBJ2-7, with D possibly matching TRBD1 (5 bases). The closer fit of TRBJ2-5 to the DNA end suggests the J call may be wrong. CDR1 KGHDR and CDR2 SFDVKD come from the germline V gene. The CDR3 has 15 residues. The CDR3 reads CATSDPGITMETQYF. The CDR3 region has the DNA TGTGCCACCAGTGACCCAGGGATAACAATGGAGACCCAGTACTTC.